One and the same sample provided the 26 T cell receptor beta chains below, sequenced in a study of identical twins. TCRdb re-analysed the 5' RACE reads in MiXCR, keeping a single row per CDR3 protein. The profile shows some 240,000 distinct CDR3 sequences, roughly a tenth of them singletons. The specimen was memory T cells sorted from blood. These TCRs come from a man aged 50 to 60 in good health.

This clonotype was found once. The rearrangement uses TRBV5-6 and TRBJ2-1, with 8 nucleotides matching TRBD2. The CDR3 contains 16 residues. Germline loops: CDR1 SGHDT, CDR2 YYEEEE. Losses at the gene ends were 4 bases for V and 2 bases for J; bases not matched to a gene: 8. The CDR3 region has the DNA TGTGCCAGCAGCCGTACTAGCGGTTCTGCCTACAATGAGCAGTTCTTC. Its translation is CASSRTSGSAYNEQFF.

This clonotype was seen ten or more times. The genes are TRBV4-1 and TRBJ2-2, with D perhaps being TRBD1 or TRBD2 (5 bases each). The ends were cut back, 0 bases at V and 5 bases at J, with 7 bases in the middle. CDR3 size: 14 residues. Germline V gene lookup returns CDR1 MGHRA and CDR2 YSYEKL. The CDR3 DNA reads as TGCGCCAGCAGCCAAGAGGGACGTACCGGGGAGCTGTTTTTT. Translation: CASSQEGRTGELFF.

The chain carries TRBV6-2 or TRBV6-3 and TRBJ2-7; 7 bases are a match to TRBD1. The CDR3 consists of 15 residues. The ends lost 2 bases at V and 8 bases at J; junction bases unmatched: 12. Germline CDR1 reads MNHEY; CDR2 reads SVGEGT. The CDR3 here is CASSYDRDRREQQYF. The CDR3 nucleotides read TGTGCCAGCAGTTACGACAGGGACCGTAGGGAGCAGCAGTACTTC.

This clonotype has ten or more counts. J is TRBJ2-2 and V is TRBV5-1; D not certain. This CDR3 contains 14 residues. The V gene lost 5 bases and the J gene lost 2 bases, with 10 bases spanning the gap. Germline-derived CDR1 and CDR2 are SGHRS and YFSETQ. CDR3 bases: TGCGCCAGCAGGCCGACATACAACACCGGGGAGCTGTTTTTT. Translating gives CASRPTYNTGELFF.

This clonotype was observed many times. The chain employs TRBV2 and TRBJ2-7; 10 positions agree with TRBD2. The CDR3 covers 14 residues. V gave up 9 bases and J gave up 4 bases; unmatched junction bases: 9. The germline V gene has CDR1 SNHLY and CDR2 FYNNEI. The CDR3 is CASRSGRAVYEQYF. Written as DNA, the CDR3 is TGTGCCAGTAGGAGCGGGAGGGCCGTTTACGAGCAGTACTTC.

The V gene is TRBV5-1, the J gene TRBJ2-5, with 9 bases identical to TRBD1. CDR3 size: 15 residues. Germline assignment: CDR1 SGHRS and CDR2 YFSETQ. With 4 bases clipped from V and 3 bases from J, the junction kept 7 bases outside the gene matches. The CDR3 DNA is TGCGCCAGCAGCATCAGGGGGACAGGGAAAGAGACCCAGTACTTC. Amino acids: CASSIRGTGKETQYF.

This clonotype was detected ten times or more. The chain uses TRBV20-1 and TRBJ2-7, with 9 bases matching TRBD1. V lost 4 bases to trimming and J lost 5 bases; unmatched junction nucleotides: 3. Germline assignment: CDR1 DFQATT and CDR2 SNEGSKA (reference sequence). The length of the CDR3 is 12 residues. The CDR3 DNA follows: TGCAGTGCTACGGACAGGGGTGACGAGCAGTACTTC. Translating it yields CSATDRGDEQYF.

The chain couples TRBV2 to TRBJ2-2; tentative D call: TRBD1 (6 bases). The CDR3 is 15 residues long. Germline CDR1 SNHLY, CDR2 FYNNEI. Trimming stripped 11 bases from V and 5 bases from J, with 21 bases between. CDR3 amino acids: CACTRELGGTGELFF. Written as DNA, the CDR3 is TGTGCCTGCACGAGAGAATTAGGGGGAACCGGGGAGCTGTTTTTT.

Many counts were recorded for this clonotype. The chain is built from TRBV6-1 and TRBJ2-5, with D possibly TRBD1 on 6 matching bases. The CDR3 runs to 15 residues. The V gene lost 3 bases and the J gene lost 0 bases, with 11 bases spanning the gap. Per the germline V gene, CDR1 is MNHNS and CDR2 is SASEGT. CDR3 nucleotide sequence: TGTGCCAGCAGTGATCCCCGGACAGACCAAGAGACCCAGTACTTC. Protein product: CASSDPRTDQETQYF.

J is TRBJ1-1 and V is TRBV5-5, with D perhaps TRBD1 (5 bases). The CDR3 length is 15 residues. Trimming cost V 1 base and J 1 base, with 11 bases left between them. CDR1 and CDR2 from the germline V gene are SGHKS and YYEKEE (reference sequence). CDR3 loop: CASSLWGTSNTEAFF. The CDR3 region has the DNA TGTGCCAGCAGCTTGTGGGGGACCTCGAACACTGAAGCTTTCTTT.

The chain has TRBV13 and TRBJ2-1; 15 positions agree with TRBD2. The CDR3 sequence is 17 residues long. The junction had 5 bases not matched to a gene; V was cut back by 6 bases and J by 2 bases. Germline assignment: CDR1 PRHDT and CDR2 FYEKMQ (reference sequence). CDR3 bases: TGTGCCAGCAGGGGGACTAGCGGGGGGCCCACCTACAATGAGCAGTTCTTC. Translated, it gives CASRGTSGGPTYNEQFF.

This clonotype came up a few times. The chain has TRBV6-1 and TRBJ1-5, with a tentative D call TRBD1 (6 bases). This CDR3 spans 16 amino acids. Trimming pared 0 bases from V and 2 bases from J, leaving 11 bases between. CDR1 MNHNS and CDR2 SASEGT come from the germline V gene. CDR3 loop: CASSEAGGAGNQPQHF. CDR3 sequence (DNA): TGTGCCAGCAGTGAAGCGGGGGGGGCGGGCAATCAGCCCCAGCATTTT.

A few counts support this clonotype. This chain connects TRBV7-9 to TRBJ2-1; D is perhaps TRBD1 or TRBD2 (6 bases each). This CDR3 has 15 amino acids. The V and J ends lost 2 bases and 8 bases respectively, with 16 bases between them. The V gene's germline CDR1 is SEHNR and CDR2 FQNEAQ (reference sequence). The CDR3 bases are TGTGCCAGCAGCTTATTTGCTCGGGGGCTCCATGAGCAGTTCTTC. This encodes CASSLFARGLHEQFF. Variable domain in full (rest from reference TRBV7-9 and TRBJ2-1): DTGVSQNPRHKITKRGQNVTFRCDPISEHNRLYWYRQTLGQGPEFLTYFQNEAQLEKSRLLSDRFSAERPKGSFSTLEIQRTEQGDSAMYLCASSLFARGLHEQFFGPGTRLTVL.

This chain joins TRBV6-2 or TRBV6-3 and TRBJ1-2; D is undetermined. The CDR3 totals 14 residues. Germline V gene lookup returns CDR1 MNHEY and CDR2 SVGEGT. V was clipped by 6 bases and J by 0 bases, with 11 bases between them. The CDR3 is CASRDDGPNYGYTF. CDR3 coding DNA: TGTGCCAGCAGAGACGACGGACCTAACTATGGCTACACCTTC.

The chain employs TRBV2 and TRBJ1-1; a weak D match, TRBD1 (6 bases). V lost 0 bases, J lost 13 bases, and 18 bases lay in between. The CDR3 loop spans 14 amino acids. CDR1 and CDR2 from the germline V gene are SNHLY and FYNNEI. In DNA, the CDR3 is TGTGCCAGCAGTGAAGCGGGGCAGGGGAGCCGATATTTCTTT. It yields the protein CASSEAGQGSRYFF.

V is TRBV6-1 and J is TRBJ2-2; tentative D call: TRBD1 (5 bases). The germline CDR1 and CDR2 sequences are MNHNS and SASEGT. The CDR3 covers 16 residues. V was trimmed by 6 bases and J by 6 bases, leaving 20 bases between them. CDR3 nucleotides: TGTGCCAGCAGCCACATAGTACCGCAGGGTCCCGGGGAGCTGTTTTTT. Translated, it gives CASSHIVPQGPGELFF.

The chain employs TRBV3-1 and TRBJ2-1, with a tentative D call TRBD2 (7 bases). The ends were cut back, 2 bases at V and 7 bases at J, with 15 bases in the middle. CDR1 and CDR2 (germline): LGHDT, YNNKEL (reference sequence). The CDR3 is 15 amino acids. The CDR3 coding sequence is TGTGCCAGCAGCCAAAGGGGGGGACGAGAAAATGAGCAGTTCTTC. This gives the protein CASSQRGGRENEQFF.

The V gene is TRBV2, the J gene TRBJ1-1; D unclear. Germline V lookup: CDR1 SNHLY, CDR2 FYNNEI. Between the trimmed V and J ends, which lost 7 bases and 10 bases, there was a span of 13 bases. The CDR3 loop spans 11 amino acids. CDR3 DNA sequence: TGTGCCAGCACTAGAGATGAGGGAGCTTTCTTT. Protein product: CASTRDEGAFF.

This clonotype was picked up a small number of times. J is TRBJ2-2 and V is TRBV20-1, with 10 positions matching TRBD1. This CDR3 region has 15 residues. Trimming cost V 3 bases and J 5 bases; bases outside gene matches: 6. Germline loops: CDR1 DFQATT, CDR2 SNEGSKA (reference sequence). CDR3 sequence (DNA): TGCAGTGCTAGGGGGACAGGGGTGAAGACCGGGGAGCTGTTTTTT. It codes for CSARGTGVKTGELFF.

In its sample, this clonotype was seen a few times. This chain links TRBV6-2 or TRBV6-3 with TRBJ2-1; 15 bases are shared with TRBD2. The CDR3 is made up of 18 amino acids. The trim removed 3 bases at V and 5 bases at J, leaving 8 bases unmatched. CDR1 MNHEY and CDR2 SVGEGT come from the germline V gene. CDR3 loop: CASSYSGLAGGPHNEQFF. In nucleotides, the CDR3 is TGTGCCAGCAGTTATAGCGGACTAGCGGGAGGGCCACACAATGAGCAGTTCTTC.

This clonotype was detected many times. V is TRBV9 and J is TRBJ2-5, with TRBD1 matching 7 bases. Germline V gene data show CDR1 as SGDLS and CDR2 as YYNGEE. V dropped 4 bases and J dropped 4; count of bases not matched to a gene: 7. This CDR3 has 14 amino acids. Here the CDR3 DNA reads TGTGCCAGCAGCCCCCGACAGGGTGTAGAGACCCAGTACTTC. Residues: CASSPRQGVETQYF.

This chain uses TRBV3-1 with TRBJ2-3, with TRBD1 as a possible D gene (6 bases). CDR3 size: 16 residues. Per the germline V gene, CDR1 is LGHDT and CDR2 is YNNKEL (reference sequence). V lost 3 bases, J lost 1 base, and 14 bases lay in between. The CDR3: CASSHIGQMGTDTQYF. As DNA, the CDR3 is TGTGCCAGCAGCCACATCGGACAGATGGGCACAGATACGCAGTATTTT.

CDR3 residues: CASNEIGRDTQYF. The CDR3 nucleotides are TGCGCCAGCAATGAAATAGGGCGCGATACGCAGTATTTT. The V gene is TRBV5-1, the J gene TRBJ2-3; D gene uncertain. The length of the CDR3 is 13 residues. V was pared by 6 bases and J by 6 bases, with 14 bases between. Looked up from germline, CDR1 is SGHRS and CDR2 is YFSETQ.

The rearrangement joins TRBV7-2 to TRBJ2-7, with 10 bases identical to TRBD2. V gave up 1 base and J gave up 7 bases; unmatched junction bases: 7. The CDR3 has 15 amino acids. CDR1 and CDR2 (germline): SGHTA, FQGNSA. Written as DNA, the CDR3 is TGTGCCAGCAGCTTAGAGGGACTAGCGACGGGGGAGCAGTACTTC. Translation: CASSLEGLATGEQYF.

The table lists this clonotype with a few counts. The rearrangement links TRBV20-1 to TRBJ2-2; D possibly corresponds to TRBD2 (5 bases). The CDR3 is 13 amino acids. Germline assignment: CDR1 DFQATT and CDR2 SNEGSKA (reference sequence). Trimming pared 3 bases from V and 6 bases from J, leaving 11 bases between. The CDR3 here is CSASIPGSGELFF. CDR3 bases: TGCAGTGCTAGTATCCCGGGGTCCGGGGAGCTGTTTTTT.

This sequence joins TRBV20-1 and TRBJ1-2, with TRBD1 identical over 11 bases. This CDR3 is built from 15 residues. CDR1 is DFQATT, CDR2 SNEGSKA, per germline (reference sequence). V gave up 2 bases and J gave up 4 bases; unmatched junction bases: 6. CDR3: CSARPGQGAAYGYTF. The CDR3 DNA is TGCAGTGCTAGACCTGGACAGGGGGCTGCCTATGGCTACACCTTC.